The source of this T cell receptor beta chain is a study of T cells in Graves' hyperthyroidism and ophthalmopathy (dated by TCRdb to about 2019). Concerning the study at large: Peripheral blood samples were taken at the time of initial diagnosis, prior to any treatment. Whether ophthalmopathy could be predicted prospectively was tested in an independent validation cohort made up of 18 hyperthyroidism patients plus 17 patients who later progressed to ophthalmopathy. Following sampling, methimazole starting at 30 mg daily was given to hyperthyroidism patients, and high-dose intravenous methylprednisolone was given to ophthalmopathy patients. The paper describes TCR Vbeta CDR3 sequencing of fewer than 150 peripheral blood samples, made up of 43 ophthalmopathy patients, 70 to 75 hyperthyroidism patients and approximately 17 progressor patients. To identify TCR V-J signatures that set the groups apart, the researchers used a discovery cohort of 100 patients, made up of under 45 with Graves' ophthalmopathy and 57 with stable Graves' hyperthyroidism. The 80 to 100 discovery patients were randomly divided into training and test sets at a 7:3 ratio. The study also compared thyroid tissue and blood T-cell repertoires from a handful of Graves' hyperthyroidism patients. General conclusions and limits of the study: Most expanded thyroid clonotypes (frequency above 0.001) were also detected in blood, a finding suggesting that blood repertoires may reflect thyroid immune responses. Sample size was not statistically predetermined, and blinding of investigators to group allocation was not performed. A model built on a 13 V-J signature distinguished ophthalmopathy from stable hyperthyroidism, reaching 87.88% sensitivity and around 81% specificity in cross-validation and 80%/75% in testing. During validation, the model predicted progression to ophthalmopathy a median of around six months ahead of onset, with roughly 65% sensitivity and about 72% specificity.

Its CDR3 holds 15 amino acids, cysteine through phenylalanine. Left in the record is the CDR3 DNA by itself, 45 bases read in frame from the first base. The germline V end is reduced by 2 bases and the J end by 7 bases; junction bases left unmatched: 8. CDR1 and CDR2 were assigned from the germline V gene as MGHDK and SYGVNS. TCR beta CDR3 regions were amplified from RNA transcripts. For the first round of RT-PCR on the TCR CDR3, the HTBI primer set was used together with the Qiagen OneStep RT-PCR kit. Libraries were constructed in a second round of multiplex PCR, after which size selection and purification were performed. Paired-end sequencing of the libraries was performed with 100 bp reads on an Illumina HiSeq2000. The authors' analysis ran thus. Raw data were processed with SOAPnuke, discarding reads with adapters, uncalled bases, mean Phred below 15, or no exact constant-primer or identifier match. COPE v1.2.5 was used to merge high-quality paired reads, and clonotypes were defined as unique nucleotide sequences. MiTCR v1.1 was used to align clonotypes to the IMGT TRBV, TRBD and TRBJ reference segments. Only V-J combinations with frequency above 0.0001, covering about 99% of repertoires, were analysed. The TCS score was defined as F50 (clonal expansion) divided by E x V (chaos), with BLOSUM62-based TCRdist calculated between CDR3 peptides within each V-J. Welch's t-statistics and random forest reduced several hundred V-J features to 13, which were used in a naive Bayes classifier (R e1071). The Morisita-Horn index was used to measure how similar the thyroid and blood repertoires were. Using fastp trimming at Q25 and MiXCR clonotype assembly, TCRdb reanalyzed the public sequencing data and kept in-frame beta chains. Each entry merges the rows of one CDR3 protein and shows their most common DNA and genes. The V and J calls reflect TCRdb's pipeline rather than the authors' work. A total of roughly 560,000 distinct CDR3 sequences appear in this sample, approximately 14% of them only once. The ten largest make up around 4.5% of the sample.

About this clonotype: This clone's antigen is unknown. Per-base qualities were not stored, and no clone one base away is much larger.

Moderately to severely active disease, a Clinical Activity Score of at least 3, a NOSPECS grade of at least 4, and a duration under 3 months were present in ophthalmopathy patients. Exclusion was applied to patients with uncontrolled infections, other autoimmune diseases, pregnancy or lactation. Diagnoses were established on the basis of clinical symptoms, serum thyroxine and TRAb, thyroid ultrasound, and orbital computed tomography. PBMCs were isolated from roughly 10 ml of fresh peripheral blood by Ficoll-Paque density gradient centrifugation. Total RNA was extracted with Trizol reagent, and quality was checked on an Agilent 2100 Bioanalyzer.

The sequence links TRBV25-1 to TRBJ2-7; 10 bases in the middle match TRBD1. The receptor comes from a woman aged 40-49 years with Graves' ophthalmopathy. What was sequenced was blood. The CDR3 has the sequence CASSEGQGVSWEQYF. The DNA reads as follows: TGTGCCAGCAGTGAAGGACAGGGGGTAAGTTGGGAGCAGTACTTC.